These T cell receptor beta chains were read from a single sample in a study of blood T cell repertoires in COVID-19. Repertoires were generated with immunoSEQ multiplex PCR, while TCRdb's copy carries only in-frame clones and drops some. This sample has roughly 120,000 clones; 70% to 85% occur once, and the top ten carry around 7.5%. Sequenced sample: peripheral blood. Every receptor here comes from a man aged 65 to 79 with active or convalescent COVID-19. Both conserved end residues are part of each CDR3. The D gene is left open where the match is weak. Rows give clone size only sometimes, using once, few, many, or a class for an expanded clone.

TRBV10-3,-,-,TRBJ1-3,CAISDRDGNTIYF,TGTGCCATCAGTGACAGGGATGGAAACACCATATATTTT
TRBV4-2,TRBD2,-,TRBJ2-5,CASSQDISGGHETQYF,TGTGCCAGCAGCCAAGATATCTCGGGAGGGCACGAGACCCAGTACTTC
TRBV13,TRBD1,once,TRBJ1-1,CASRNRSGQGAEAFF,TGTGCCAGCAGGAATAGATCGGGACAGGGCGCTGAAGCTTTCTTT
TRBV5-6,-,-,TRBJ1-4,CASSLGQGSEKLFF,TGTGCCAGCAGCTTGGGTCAGGGATCTGAAAAACTGTTTTTT
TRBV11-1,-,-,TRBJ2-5,CASSSGETQYF,TGTGCCAGCAGCTCGGGGGAGACCCAGTACTTC
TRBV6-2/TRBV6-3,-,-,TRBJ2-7,CASSPQGNEQYF,TGTGCCAGCAGTCCACAGGGAAACGAGCAGTACTTC
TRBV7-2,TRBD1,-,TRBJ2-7,CASSPDRGREQYF,TGTGCCAGCAGCCCGGACAGGGGTCGCGAGCAGTACTTC
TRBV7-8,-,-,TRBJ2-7,CASSLARQAYEQYF,TGTGCCAGCAGCTTAGCGAGGCAAGCCTACGAGCAGTACTTC
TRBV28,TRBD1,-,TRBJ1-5,CASSLKDRGRFQPQHF,TGTGCCAGCAGTTTAAAGGACAGGGGGCGCTTTCAGCCCCAGCATTTT
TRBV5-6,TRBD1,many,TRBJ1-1,CASSHGTGTTEAFF,TGTGCCAGCAGCCACGGGACAGGGACCACTGAAGCTTTCTTT
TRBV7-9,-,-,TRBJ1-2,CASSSKGVGGYTF,TGTGCCAGCAGTTCGAAAGGGGTGGGTGGCTACACCTTC
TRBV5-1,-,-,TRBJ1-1,CASSLGQGSEAFF,TGCGCCAGCAGCTTGGGTCAGGGATCTGAAGCTTTCTTT
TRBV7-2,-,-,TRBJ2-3,CASSHQRTGFTDTQYF,TGTGCCAGCAGCCATCAAAGGACTGGATTCACAGATACGCAGTATTTT
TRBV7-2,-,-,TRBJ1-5,CASSLSRYSNQPQHF,TGTGCCAGCAGCTTAAGCCGTTATAGCAATCAGCCCCAGCATTTT
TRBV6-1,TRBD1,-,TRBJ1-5,CASSEPRTGVLAQPQHF,TGTGCCAGCAGTGAACCCCGGACAGGGGTTCTTGCTCAGCCCCAGCATTTT
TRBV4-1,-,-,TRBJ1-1,CASSQDGQGNTEAFF,TGCGCCAGCAGCCAAGATGGGCAGGGTAACACTGAAGCTTTCTTT
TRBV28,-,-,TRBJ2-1,CASSIGAPVREQFF,TGTGCCAGCAGTATAGGGGCCCCTGTGCGTGAGCAGTTCTTC
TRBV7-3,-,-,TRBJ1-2,CASSLSPGGNYGYTF,TGTGCCAGCAGCTTAAGCCCCGGGGGGAACTATGGCTACACCTTC
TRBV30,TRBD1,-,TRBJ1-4,CAWSLTGGFNEKLFF,TGTGCCTGGAGTTTGACAGGGGGATTTAATGAAAAACTGTTTTTT
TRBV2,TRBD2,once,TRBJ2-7,CASTGTSGVYEQYF,TGTGCCAGCACGGGGACTAGCGGGGTTTACGAGCAGTACTTC
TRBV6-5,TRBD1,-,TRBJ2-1,CASSYKQGLYNEQFF,TGTGCCAGCAGTTACAAACAGGGGCTGTACAATGAGCAGTTCTTC